The rows below give T cell receptor beta chains drawn from one sample of a study of blood T cells in healthy people across ages. One entry per CDR3 protein, called by TCRdb with MiXCR from the 5' RACE reads. The profile shows about 1.6 million distinct CDR3 sequences, 30% to 35% of them singletons. Sequenced material: blood. Every receptor here comes from a woman younger than 45 in good health. CDR3s include the opening cysteine and the closing phenylalanine or tryptophan.

j_call v_call cdr3_aa
TRBJ2-1 TRBV2 CASRPMGGPNNEQFF
TRBJ2-3 TRBV14 CASSQEGSVAGASTDTQYF
- TRBV27 CASSSGWDIAYEQYF
TRBJ1-5 TRBV15 CATSRVPENQPQHF
TRBJ2-3 TRBV5-1 CASSWTSGSPTDTQYF
TRBJ2-1 TRBV7-3 CASSLIGLSDEQFF
TRBJ2-5 TRBV19 CASSIGGRETQYF
TRBJ2-1 TRBV29-1 CSVGPRDRGDNEQFF
TRBJ2-3 TRBV5-1 CASSLAGGRRTDTQYF
TRBJ1-5 TRBV27 CASRPGQVNQPQHF
TRBJ2-3 TRBV9 CASSVGSSGAGDTQYF
TRBJ2-3 TRBV10-3 CAIRDFTDTQYF
TRBJ2-5 TRBV9 CASSGTSKETQYF
TRBJ2-7 TRBV7-9 CASSNTGPSPYEQYF
TRBJ2-5 TRBV15 CATSRVWGGLSKTQYF
TRBJ1-1 TRBV20-1 CSALLGGSTEAFF
TRBJ1-6 TRBV21-1 CASSKQGAPKSPLHF
TRBJ2-1 TRBV9 CASSGSGNSYNEQFF
TRBJ2-5 TRBV20-1 CSANDSGGARETQYF
TRBJ2-1 TRBV9 CASSVASGGLLYNEQFF
TRBJ1-2 TRBV27 CASSPPGVNYGYTF
TRBJ2-7 TRBV2 CASSSGTDTYEQYF
TRBJ1-1 TRBV27 CASSLRENRGEAFF
TRBJ1-2 TRBV5-1 CASSPLGQPIGDGYTF
TRBJ2-1 TRBV12-3/TRBV12-4 CASSPDRGGDEQFF
TRBJ2-7 TRBV6-5 CASSYTHRDGEQYF
TRBJ2-7 TRBV4-1 CASSQPGTRNEQYF
TRBJ1-2 TRBV10-3 CAISAREQVSPTNYGYTF
TRBJ2-5 TRBV29-1 CSVSTGSQETQYF
- TRBV2 CASSEALGGARETQYF
TRBJ2-3 TRBV10-1 CAISDEGLTDTQYF
TRBJ2-3 TRBV6-1 CASSARLAAPGTDTQYF
TRBJ2-1 TRBV12-3/TRBV12-4 CASSRWGLAGVNEQFF
TRBJ2-1 TRBV11-2 CASSPLRGSFFNEQFF
TRBJ2-7 TRBV6-2/TRBV6-3 CASGGTERGSSYEQYF
TRBJ2-1 TRBV7-9 CANSPRVGYNEQFF
TRBJ1-1 TRBV6-6 CASSYPIGEAFF
TRBJ2-7 TRBV20-1 CSAIGLTQYF
TRBJ2-5 TRBV7-7 CASSSLAGGFQETQYF
TRBJ2-1 TRBV20-1 CSARGRSYNEQFF
TRBJ1-2 TRBV3-1 CASSRDLTGGSHGYTF
TRBJ1-1 TRBV6-6 CASTRTENTEAFF
TRBJ2-3 TRBV12-3/TRBV12-4 CASSLMSSGTDTQYF
TRBJ2-1 TRBV29-1 CSVGHEQFF
TRBJ1-4 TRBV20-1 CSASPPAGRINEKLFF
TRBJ2-1 TRBV20-1 CSASPLSSGGNPRSDEQFF
TRBJ2-1 TRBV7-9 CASSPGRADTNEQFF
TRBJ1-2 TRBV7-8 CASTNLRGHIYGYTF
TRBJ2-6 TRBV6-4 CASSDSPAIGLFPSGANVLTF
TRBJ1-2 TRBV4-1 CASGRDRAVFGNGYTF
TRBJ2-6 TRBV20-1 CSAPPTTSGGSYNVLTF
TRBJ2-7 TRBV20-1 CSASDLAGGYEQYF
TRBJ2-7 TRBV30 CASSGASEQYF
TRBJ1-2 TRBV3-1 CASSQGQARYGYTF
TRBJ1-1 TRBV3-1 CASSQFVNTEAFF